Presented here are 13 T cell receptor beta chains from one specimen sequenced in a study of cytomegalovirus exposure and HLA in healthy donors. Primers included in the PCR were 60 Vbeta and 13 Jbeta primers. Clones were read by immunoSEQ multiplex PCR, and TCRdb kept only the in-frame ones, dropping some. The sample shows 95,000 to 110,000 clones, roughly 79% of them seen only once. Specimen: PBMCs. These receptors were obtained from a man in his fifties or sixties in good health and CMV-seropositive.

Comments on this clone: One junction end does not reproduce the germline sequence, and a read error may be involved. V is TRBV7-9 and J is TRBJ1-4; D remains unclear. Germline V gene sequence: CDR1 SEHNR, CDR2 FQNEAQ (reference sequence). The CDR3 has 13 amino acids. CDR3 in amino acids: CSSSLLVDGKLFF. The CDR3, as DNA: TGTTCCAGCAGCCTGCTGGTAGATGGAAAACTGTTTTTT.

The V gene is TRBV19, the J gene TRBJ1-2, with D possibly TRBD1 on 6 matching bases. CDR3 length equals 16 residues. Trimming left V 3 bases short and J 9 bases short, with 23 bases between. Germline-derived CDR1 and CDR2 are LNHDA and SQIVND (reference sequence). In nucleotides, the CDR3 is TGTGCCAGTAGTATTGGCTTCGGACAGCGGCTTATAAGCTACACCTTC. It yields the protein CASSIGFGQRLISYTF. Filled out from reference TRBV19 and TRBJ1-2, the complete variable domain reads DGGITQSPKYLFRKEGQNVTLSCEQNLNHDAMYWYRQDPGQGLRLIYYSQIVNDFQKGDIAEGYSVSREKKESFPLTVTSAQKNPTAFYLCASSIGFGQRLISYTFGSGTRLTVV.

The CDR3 spells CASSEWDRGRRNTEAFF. CDR3 bases: TGTGCCAGCAGTGAATGGGACAGGGGGCGGAGGAACACTGAAGCTTTCTTT. The chain links TRBV2 to TRBJ1-1, with TRBD1 identical over 12 bases. In germline, CDR1 is SNHLY, CDR2 FYNNEI. The junction had 5 bases not matched to a gene; V was cut back by 2 bases and J by 1 base. This CDR3 is built from 17 residues.

The V gene is TRBV6-5, the J gene TRBJ1-2; D might be TRBD1 (6 bases). The CDR3 extends over 11 amino acids. Trimming pared 2 bases from V and 11 bases from J, leaving 9 bases between. CDR1 and CDR2 (germline): MNHEY, SVGAGI. This CDR3 is CASSYAGAYTF. The CDR3 nucleotides are TGTGCCAGCAGTTACGCGGGGGCTTACACCTTC.

This clone has more than one count but fewer than ten. The chain uses TRBV6-1 and TRBJ2-7, with 13 bases fitting TRBD2. CDR3 size: 15 residues. Germline V lookup: CDR1 MNHNS, CDR2 SASEGT. V was clipped by 3 bases and J by 2 bases; unmatched bases: 1. The CDR3 bases are TGTGCCAGCAGTGACGGACTAGCGGGAGCCTACGAGCAGTACTTC. Translating gives CASSDGLAGAYEQYF.

The chain couples TRBV7-9 to TRBJ2-1; D is perhaps TRBD2 (5 bases). V dropped 1 base and J dropped 6 bases, with 13 bases sitting between them. The CDR3 extends over 15 amino acids. Germline CDR1 SEHNR, CDR2 FQNEAQ (reference sequence). CDR3: CASSLVPSSSNEQFF. As DNA, the CDR3 is TGTGCCAGCAGCTTAGTGCCCTCTAGCTCCAATGAGCAGTTCTTC.

The CDR3 DNA reads as TGTGCCAGCAGCTTGAGCAGCGGGATGACCCATGAGCAGTTCTTC. It encodes CASSLSSGMTHEQFF. The chain links TRBV11-2 to TRBJ2-1; 7 nucleotides align to TRBD2. CDR1 is SGHAT, CDR2 FQNNGV, per germline. The trim removed 3 bases at V and 8 bases at J, leaving 10 bases unmatched. The CDR3 runs 15 residues.

CDR3 loop: CSVVRAGTYNEQFF. CDR3 coding DNA: TGCAGCGTTGTCCGGGCGGGAACCTACAATGAGCAGTTCTTC. J is TRBJ2-1 and V is TRBV29-1; D perhaps matches TRBD2 (6 bases). This CDR3 has 14 amino acids. V dropped 4 bases and J dropped 2 bases, with 12 bases sitting between them. From germline, CDR1 is SQVTM and CDR2 ANQGSEA.

The chain is built from TRBV27 and TRBJ2-7; the match to TRBD2 covers 7 bases. Trimming took 8 bases from V and 0 from J; bases not matched to a gene: 13. Germline V CDR1 and CDR2: MNHEY, SMNVEV (reference sequence). This CDR3 has 16 residues. The CDR3 loop is CASRPASSGYSYEQYF. The CDR3 DNA follows: TGTGCCAGCCGCCCGGCATCTAGCGGATACTCCTACGAGCAGTACTTC.

This chain uses TRBV7-9 with TRBJ2-3; 13 nucleotides align to TRBD2. The junction had 4 bases not matched to a gene; V was cut back by 6 bases and J by 4 bases. Germline V gene data show CDR1 as SEHNR and CDR2 as FQNEAQ (reference sequence). The CDR3 runs 15 residues. This chain's CDR3 is CASSRTSGSADTQYF. The CDR3 DNA reads TGTGCCAGCAGTCGGACTAGCGGGAGTGCAGATACGCAGTATTTT.

V and J are TRBV7-8 and TRBJ2-2; D uncertain. V dropped 5 bases and J dropped 3 bases, with 7 bases sitting between them. Germline lookup yields CDR1 SGHVS and CDR2 FQNEAQ. The CDR3 is 13 residues long. The CDR3 DNA sequence: TGTGCCAGCAGCCAGACATACACCGGGGAGCTGTTTTTT. Translation: CASSQTYTGELFF.

The CDR3 loop is CASSSGQDNEQYF. The CDR3 nucleotides read TGTGCCAGTAGTTCCGGACAGGACAACGAGCAGTACTTC. This rearrangement joins TRBV19 to TRBJ2-7; the match to TRBD1 covers 7 bases. Unmatched junction bases numbered 6, after V lost 5 bases and J lost 5 bases. This CDR3 has 13 residues. In germline, CDR1 is LNHDA, CDR2 SQIVND (reference sequence).

The CDR3 region has the DNA TGTGCCAGCAGCTTTACGGTTTTTGAGGAGACCCAGTACTTC. Its translation: CASSFTVFEETQYF. This chain uses TRBV7-2 with TRBJ2-5; the D is unclear. The V end was cut by 3 bases, the J end by 5 bases, with 13 bases between. CDR3 length: 14 residues. Germline CDR1 reads SGHTA; CDR2 reads FQGNSA.